This is a list of T cell receptor beta chains from one sample in a study of blood T cell repertoires in COVID-19. Only in-frame clones appear in the TCRdb table, and some are missing; sequencing was by immunoSEQ multiplex PCR. This table holds hundreds of thousands of clones, about 89% found once. Sample: PBMCs or T cells enriched from blood (not recorded which). These receptors all stem from a woman between 25 and 40 years old who had recovered from COVID-19. CDR3s include the opening cysteine and the closing phenylalanine or tryptophan.

j_gene | v_gene | CDR3aa
TRBJ1-2 | TRBV6-5 | CASIPGTGGYGYTF
TRBJ2-7 | TRBV5-1 | CASSLEWGRNEQYF
TRBJ1-5 | TRBV4-1 | CASSQERGQGDQPQHF
TRBJ2-1 | TRBV9 | CASSGGTSGPYNEQFF
TRBJ1-2 | TRBV7-6 | CASSSGPSDRRGGYTF
TRBJ1-2 | TRBV30 | CAWSVLPGLVILPGFNYGYTF
TRBJ2-2 | TRBV7-2 | CASSSPTSANTGELFF
TRBJ2-2 | TRBV2 | CASGWDRATGELFF
TRBJ1-5 | TRBV28 | CASSLGQFNQPQHF
TRBJ1-2 | TRBV4-3 | CASSQDYNRGGVYGYTF
TRBJ2-7 | TRBV4-2 | CASTWTSGSREQYF
TRBJ1-5 | TRBV15 | CATSRESFSNQPQHF
TRBJ2-2 | TRBV4-3 | CASSQHPPGLRGTGELFF
TRBJ2-2 | TRBV9 | CASSVDIFGGTGELFF
TRBJ1-1 | TRBV11-2 | CASSPLGVDEWAFF
TRBJ2-7 | TRBV5-1 | CASSLAPGEAYEQYF
TRBJ2-2 | TRBV7-2 | CASSLAPGTGELFF
TRBJ1-2 | TRBV5-8 | CASSYTGYTNYGYTF
TRBJ1-2 | TRBV28 | CASSLLARYGYTF
TRBJ2-3 | TRBV9 | CASSVAGGITDTQYF
TRBJ2-1 | TRBV28 | CASRQIGTSGRNEQFF
TRBJ2-7 | TRBV9 | CASSVDRASEQYF
TRBJ1-1 | TRBV30 | CAWATPNTEAFF
TRBJ2-1 | TRBV19 | CASSIKAGHYNEQFF
TRBJ1-3 | TRBV7-2 | CASSSRQGSGNTIYF
TRBJ2-1 | TRBV2 | CASSGLGRYNEQFF